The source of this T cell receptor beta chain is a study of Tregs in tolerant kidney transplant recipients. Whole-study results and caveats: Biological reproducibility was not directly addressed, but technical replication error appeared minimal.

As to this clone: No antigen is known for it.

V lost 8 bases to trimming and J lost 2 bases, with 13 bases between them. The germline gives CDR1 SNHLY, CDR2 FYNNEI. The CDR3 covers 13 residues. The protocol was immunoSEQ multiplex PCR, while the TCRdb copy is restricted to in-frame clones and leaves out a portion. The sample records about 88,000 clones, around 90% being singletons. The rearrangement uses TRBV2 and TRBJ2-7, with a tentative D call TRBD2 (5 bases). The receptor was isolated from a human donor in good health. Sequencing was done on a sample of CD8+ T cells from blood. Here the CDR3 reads CASLRGLAYEQYF. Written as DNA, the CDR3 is TGTGCCAGCCTTCGAGGGCTGGCCTACGAGCAGTACTTC. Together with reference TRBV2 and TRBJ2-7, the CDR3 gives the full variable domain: EPEVTQTPSHQVTQMGQEVILRCVPISNHLYFYWYRQILGQKVEFLVSFYNNEISEKSEIFDDQFSVERPDGSNFTLKIRSTKLEDSAMYFCASLRGLAYEQYFGPGTRLTVT.